These T cell receptor beta chains were read from a single sample in a study of T-cell memory formation after mild COVID-19. TCRdb redid the calling of the 5' RACE reads with MiXCR, one entry per CDR3 protein. The sample has about 90,000 distinct CDR3 sequences; about 13% are singletons. Sample: PBMCs or a T cell subset sorted from them (not recorded which). These receptors were obtained from an adult woman who had mild COVID-19 (a few samples of this study predate the infection). Cell type and time point are not known. The CDR3 runs from the conserved cysteine through the conserved F or W. Only part of the rows carry a size: once, few, many, or a class if the clone is expanded.

j_call v_call clone_size cdr3_aa
TRBJ2-7 TRBV2 . CASSDWTYEQYF
TRBJ2-1 TRBV13 few CASSSRGSHNEQFF
TRBJ2-1 TRBV7-9 . CASSQLVTGNEQFF
TRBJ2-7 TRBV5-6 . CASSIGTRYEQYF
TRBJ2-7 TRBV15 once CATEEGVEQYF
TRBJ1-5 TRBV7-9 . CASSSWTGGFQPQHF
TRBJ2-3 TRBV2 many CASSEGEIYRGTTRVDTQYF
TRBJ2-5 TRBV9 . CASSVEWGAWETQYF
TRBJ2-1 TRBV4-3 . CASSQDPGGRAHNEQFF
TRBJ1-5 TRBV7-8 . CASSQNRDSNQPQHF
TRBJ2-1 TRBV6-5 few CASSYSRGGHSGNEQFF
TRBJ1-5 TRBV4-3 few CASSPWTGGNQPQHF
TRBJ2-1 TRBV5-1 few CASSPAGTSGGREQFF
TRBJ2-7 TRBV20-1 many CSVGMGEQYF